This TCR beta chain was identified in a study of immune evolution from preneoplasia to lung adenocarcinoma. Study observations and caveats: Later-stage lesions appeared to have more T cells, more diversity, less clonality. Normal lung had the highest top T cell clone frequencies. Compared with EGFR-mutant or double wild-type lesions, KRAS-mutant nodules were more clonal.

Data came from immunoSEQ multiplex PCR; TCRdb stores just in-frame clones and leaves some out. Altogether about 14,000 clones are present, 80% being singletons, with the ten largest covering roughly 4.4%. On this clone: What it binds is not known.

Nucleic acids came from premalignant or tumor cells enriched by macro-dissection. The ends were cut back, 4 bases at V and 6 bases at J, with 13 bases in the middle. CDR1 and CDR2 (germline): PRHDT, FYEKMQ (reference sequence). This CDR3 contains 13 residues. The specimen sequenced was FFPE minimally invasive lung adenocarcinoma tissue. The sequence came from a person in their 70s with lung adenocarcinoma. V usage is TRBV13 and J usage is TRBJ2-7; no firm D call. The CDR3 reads CASSSDQLGEQYF. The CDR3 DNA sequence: TGTGCCAGCAGCTCCGACCAACTCGGCGAGCAGTACTTC.